This T cell receptor (beta chain) was obtained from a study of T cell responses to AZD1222 COVID-19 vaccine. Germline lookup yields CDR1 LGHDT and CDR2 YNNKEL (reference sequence). The CDR3 totals 12 residues. Trimming removed 3 bases from V and 9 bases from J; junction bases left unmatched: 4. Profiling relied on immunoSEQ multiplex PCR, and the TCRdb table lists in-frame clones only, not all of them. The sample yields 120,000 to 150,000 clones, roughly 90% seen once. The chain has TRBV3-1 (or the pseudogene TRBV3-2) and TRBJ1-1; 7 bases are a match to TRBD1. The sequence was collected from an adult in good health. Here the sequenced sample was peripheral blood, taken on day 0 of AZD1222 vaccination. The CDR3 reads CASSQVQGQAFF. DNA for the CDR3: TGTGCCAGCAGCCAGGTACAGGGGCAAGCTTTCTTT.